This section outlines one T cell receptor beta chain sequence together with its context. The antigen remains unidentified. This entry belongs to a study of T cells expressing NK-cell markers. As for the study in general: CD3+CD56+NKG2C+, CD3+CD56+NKG2C- and CD3+CD56-NKG2C+ T cells, once sorted, supplied the TCR beta repertoires. Study outcomes and limitations: There remained a lack of clarity about HCMV specificity of expanded NKG2C+ T cell clones. In a group of 5 or 6 donors, dominant NKG2C+ clonotypes represented 1.0-7.0% of CD8+ T cells. Four donors likewise had their CD3+CD56-NKG2C+ fraction led by these clonotypes.

Reanalyzing the 5' RACE reads, TCRdb keeps one entry per CDR3 protein, without DNA. This sample's table reports about 32,000 distinct CDR3 sequences. This CDR3 is built from 15 residues. Per germline, CDR1 MNHEY and CDR2 SMNVEV (reference sequence). The origin of this receptor is a woman between 18 and 70 years old in good health. V and J are TRBV27 and TRBJ2-1; TCRdb reports TRBD1, a call that lacks DNA to check it against. The specimen sequenced was blood T cells: a sorted CD56 or NKG2C T cell subset, CD4+ or CD8+ T cells, or bulk PBMC T cells (not recorded which). CDR3 protein: CASSSLSVGRDKQFF.